The 18 T cell receptor beta chains below come from one sample, sequenced in a study of CD8 T cells in Susac syndrome. The RNA, about 0.45 to 1 ug, was put through reverse transcription using random hexamers. TCRdb called the immunoSEQ multiplex PCR reads again in MiXCR, with one record for every CDR3 protein. The table includes more than 250,000 distinct CDR3 sequences, about 91% detected once. Sequencing used CD4+ T cells from PBMCs. The receptors originated from a human donor with multiple sclerosis.

This clonotype was recorded once. This chain connects TRBV11-3 to TRBJ2-2; no reliable D call. The germline gives CDR1 SGHNT, CDR2 YENEEA. This CDR3 spans 9 amino acids. V gave up 7 bases and J gave up 6 bases, with 0 bases separating them. Written as DNA, the CDR3 is TGTGCCAGCACCGGGGAGCTGTTTTTT. Amino acid sequence: CASTGELFF.

V is TRBV6-2 or TRBV6-3 and J is TRBJ2-5, with D perhaps TRBD2 (6 bases). The germline V gene encodes CDR1 MNHEY and CDR2 SVGEGT. This CDR3 contains 15 residues. The ends were cut back, 2 bases at V and 4 bases at J, with 14 bases in the middle. The DNA of the CDR3 is TGTGCCAGCAGTTACGCGGGTGCAGCGGGAGAGACCCAGTACTTC. This gives the protein CASSYAGAAGETQYF.

This rearrangement joins TRBV29-1 to TRBJ2-7; 9 bases map to TRBD1. This CDR3 spans 13 amino acids. Germline V gene lookup returns CDR1 SQVTM and CDR2 ANQGSEA. V lost 7 bases, J lost 4 bases, and 8 bases stayed unmatched. The CDR3 DNA follows: TGCAGCGGGGGGGGACAGGGAGGATACGAGCAGTACTTC. It specifies CSGGGQGGYEQYF.

This clonotype has a single count. This chain connects TRBV12-3 or TRBV12-4 to TRBJ2-1, with 9 positions matching TRBD2. There are 12 residues in the CDR3. Losses at the gene ends were 5 bases for V and 13 bases for J; bases not matched to a gene: 6. CDR3 DNA sequence: TGTGCCAGCAGTCTCGTAGCGGGGGAACAGTTCTTC. It yields the protein CASSLVAGEQFF.

The rearrangement links TRBV5-1 to TRBJ1-2; 8 bases align to TRBD1. After removal of 4 bases from V and 6 bases from J, the junction contained 8 bases not matched to a gene. This CDR3 is 14 amino acids long. CDR1 and CDR2 (germline): SGHRS, YFSETQ. CDR3 residues: CASSIRTGSNGYTF. CDR3 sequence (DNA): TGCGCCAGCAGCATTCGGACAGGGAGCAATGGCTACACCTTC.

The chain has TRBV29-1 and TRBJ1-4, with a tentative D call TRBD1 (5 bases). The germline gives CDR1 SQVTM, CDR2 ANQGSEA. The CDR3 spans 13 residues. Trimming stripped 6 bases from V and 8 bases from J, with 16 bases between. The CDR3 sequence is CSVPTEGREKLFF. The CDR3 DNA is TGCAGCGTCCCGACAGAAGGCAGGGAAAAACTGTTTTTT.

V is TRBV21-1 and J is TRBJ1-5. TRBV21-1 is a recognized pseudogene. The CDR3 is 19 amino acids. CDR3 in DNA: TGTGCCAGCAGCACCCTAGAAGCGGCAGCCCTAAGGGGCAATCAGCCCCAGCATTTT. It codes for CASSTLEAAALRGNQPQHF.

The rearrangement uses TRBV20-1 and TRBJ1-6; maybe TRBD1 (6 bases). The CDR3 extends over 13 amino acids. V dropped 7 bases and J dropped 5 bases, with 12 bases sitting between them. Germline loops: CDR1 DFQATT, CDR2 SNEGSKA (reference sequence). CDR3 nucleotides: TGCAGTGTAAGGGGGGCCAATAATTCACCCCTCCACTTT. This gives the protein CSVRGANNSPLHF.

The V gene is TRBV23-1, the J gene TRBJ1-3; D is unclear. TRBV23-1 qualifies as an ORF whose function is uncertain. With 9 bases removed from V and 0 bases from J, the gap between germline ends came to 9 bases. This CDR3 has 13 residues. For the CDR3, the DNA is TGCGCCAGGGGGAACTCCTCTGGAAACACCATATATTTT. Its protein product is CARGNSSGNTIYF.

J is TRBJ2-3 and V is TRBV5-4; 14 bases line up with TRBD2. This CDR3 has 17 amino acids. Germline CDR1 reads SGHNT; CDR2 reads YYREEE (reference sequence). V was pared by 4 bases and J by 8 bases, with 12 bases of the junction left unmatched. The CDR3: CASSTAGTSGRKGTQYF. In nucleotides, the CDR3 is TGTGCCAGCAGCACCGCCGGGACTAGCGGGAGAAAGGGTACGCAGTATTTT.

Only one count was recorded for this clonotype. This chain links TRBV6-1 with TRBJ2-1; possibly TRBD2 for D (7 bases). The ends were cut back, 4 bases at V and 7 bases at J, with 14 bases in the middle. CDR3 length: 14 amino acids. Germline V gene sequence: CDR1 MNHNS, CDR2 SASEGT. Here the CDR3 reads CASSGGGPRNEQFF. The CDR3 DNA sequence: TGTGCCAGCAGTGGGGGGGGGCCGAGGAATGAGCAGTTCTTC.

V and J are TRBV19 and TRBJ2-2; TRBD1 is a possible D gene (6 bases). The CDR3 extends over 14 amino acids. V lost 6 bases and J 4 bases, leaving 12 bases between the germline ends. Germline V lookup: CDR1 LNHDA, CDR2 SQIVND (reference sequence). The CDR3 region is CASRQGSVTGELFF. DNA of the CDR3: TGTGCCAGTAGACAGGGTTCGGTCACCGGGGAGCTGTTTTTT.

The genes are TRBV6-6 and TRBJ1-5; the D is unclear. The CDR3 is 13 amino acids. Trimming pared 2 bases from V and 7 bases from J, leaving 9 bases between. The germline gives CDR1 MNHNY, CDR2 SVGAGI (reference sequence). CDR3 residues: CASSYGFGQPQHF. Written as DNA, the CDR3 is TGTGCCAGCAGTTACGGGTTTGGGCAGCCCCAGCATTTT.

The chain employs TRBV20-1 and TRBJ2-3; 10 bases fit TRBD2. V lost 0 bases and J lost 3; bases outside the gene matches: 9. Germline V CDR1 and CDR2: DFQATT, SNEGSKA (reference sequence). The CDR3 consists of 17 residues. The CDR3 nucleotides read TGCAGTGCTAGAGATGGGGGTAGCGGGGGGACAACAGATACGCAGTATTTT. Its translation is CSARDGGSGGTTDTQYF.

CDR3 sequence (DNA): TGTGCCAGCAGTTTCGACAGGGACCCAACTTCCAACAATGAGCAGTTCTTC. Its translation is CASSFDRDPTSNNEQFF. This rearrangement joins TRBV6-5 to TRBJ2-1; 7 bases map to TRBD1. Germline CDR1 and CDR2: MNHEY and SVGAGI. The CDR3 is 17 residues long. The trim removed 4 bases at V and 5 bases at J, leaving 14 bases unmatched.

In regard to this clonotype: Germline is not matched at one junction end, which may reflect a read error. In nucleotides, the CDR3 is TGCAGTGCTGGAGAGGTCCTAGCGGGAGGGAGCTCCTACAATGAGCAGTTCTTC. Residues: CSAGEVLAGGSSYNEQFF. The genes are TRBV20-1 and TRBJ2-1, with TRBD2 matching over 12 bases. The CDR3 is made up of 18 amino acids. Germline V gene lookup returns CDR1 DFQATT and CDR2 SNEGSKA (reference sequence).

The chain joins TRBV6-2 or TRBV6-3 to TRBJ2-1, with 8 bases that match TRBD1. Looked up from germline, CDR1 is MNHEY and CDR2 is SVGEGT. The length of the CDR3 is 17 residues. V trimming: 2 bases; J trimming: 1 base; junction bases outside the gene matches: 7. The CDR3 is CASSYPPRTGSYNEQFF. The CDR3 DNA sequence: TGTGCCAGCAGTTACCCTCCTCGGACAGGGTCCTACAATGAGCAGTTCTTC.

About this clonotype: Compared with germline, one end of the junction differs, possibly owing to a read error. The chain links TRBV28 to TRBJ2-1; D uncertain. Looked up from germline, CDR1 is MDHEN and CDR2 is SYDVKM. The CDR3 covers 13 residues. For the CDR3, the DNA is TGTGTCAGCAGCTGGGGTGGGCGGAATGAGCAGTTCTTC. Its translation: CVSSWGGRNEQFF.